This T cell receptor (beta chain) emerged from a study of T cell responses to AZD1222 COVID-19 vaccine. Study-level findings and limits: Spike-wide vaccine-associated CD4 TCRs dominated at 160-218 and 743-854. Clonal diversity was possibly underestimated, and the donors were mostly white British, with more females.

The CDR3 loop spans 15 amino acids. As for this clone: Its antigen is undetermined.

Produced via immunoSEQ multiplex PCR; TCRdb's table is partial and in-frame only. The table includes tens of thousands of clones, more than 75% detected once. This chain links TRBV21-1 with TRBJ2-7; the table gives TRBD2 as D, unverified against the DNA. TRBV21-1 is reported as a pseudogene. The sequencing used peripheral blood, collected on day 0 of AZD1222 vaccination. This TCR came from an adult in good health. CDR3 sequence: CASSNVRGESHEQYF. Written as DNA, the CDR3 is TGTGCCAGCAGCAATGTCCGGGGGGAGTCGCACGAGCAGTACTTC.